This T cell receptor (beta chain) was found in a study of blood T cells in healthy people across ages. This clonotype turned up a few times. With a J-beta primer mix and a sample-barcoded 5' primer, a second PCR ran about 7 to 12 cycles. One entry per CDR3 protein results from TCRdb running MiXCR on the 5' RACE reads. The sample has roughly 2 million distinct CDR3 sequences; around 48% are singletons. Germline loops: CDR1 LGHNA, CDR2 YSLEER. The V end lost 5 bases, the J end lost 4 bases, and 8 bases lay between the germline ends. This CDR3 is built from 12 residues. The chain uses TRBV4-3 and TRBJ1-2; no definite D call. Specimen: blood. The clonotype comes from a woman aged 40 to 50 in good health. In DNA, the CDR3 is TGCGCCAGCAGCATGCGGGGCTATGGCTACACCTTC. It translates to CASSMRGYGYTF.